This passage covers 15 T cell receptor beta chains from one sample sequenced in a study of Ad26.COV2.S vaccination and SARS-CoV-2 variants. Libraries were prepared by immunoSEQ multiplex PCR; TCRdb keeps only in-frame clonotypes and omits some of them. The sample records 350,000 to 500,000 clones, about 93% being singletons. Treatment described: some 19 received Ad26.COV2.S at low or high dose, single or two shots; 5 received placebo; per-sample allocation not given. Samples analyzed were those drawn on day 63 after the first vaccine or placebo injection. This specimen was peripheral blood, taken in a trial of Ad26.COV2.S vaccine versus placebo. The receptors were sampled from a person aged 18-60 years who received the Ad26.COV2.S COVID-19 vaccine or a placebo.

V gene TRBV4-3 combines with J gene TRBJ1-2, with D possibly matching TRBD1 (6 bases). Germline CDR1 LGHNA, CDR2 YSLEER. V gave up 0 bases and J gave up 4 bases, with 12 bases separating them. The CDR3 consists of 15 residues. The CDR3, as DNA: TGCGCCAGCAGCCAAGACGGGACATTCTTCTATGGCTACACCTTC. Encoded protein: CASSQDGTFFYGYTF.

The gene calls are TRBV19 and TRBJ2-7, with 13 bases aligning to TRBD2. The length of the CDR3 is 18 residues. Germline CDR1 reads LNHDA; CDR2 reads SQIVND (reference sequence). J was trimmed by 6 bases and V by 3 bases; bases with no gene match: 14. DNA for the CDR3: TGTGCCAGTAGTATGAGGTCGGGACTAGCGGGAAAGTTTGGCGAGCAGTACTTC. Residues: CASSMRSGLAGKFGEQYF.

The gene calls are TRBV27 and TRBJ2-7, with D perhaps TRBD2 (7 bases). Trimming cost V 4 bases and J 7 bases, with 14 bases left between them. Germline CDR1 reads MNHEY; CDR2 reads SMNVEV (reference sequence). The CDR3 has 13 residues. The CDR3 bases are TGTGCCAGCAGTTCTCTGGGGGGGCGGGAGCAGTACTTC. Protein sequence: CASSSLGGREQYF.

The chain couples TRBV3-1 (or the pseudogene TRBV3-2) to TRBJ2-4; D uncertain. Trimming took off 0 bases at V and 8 bases at J, with 14 bases between the two ends. In germline, CDR1 is LGHDT, CDR2 YNNKEL (reference sequence). This CDR3 region has 15 residues. The CDR3 is CASSQDRIPGDIQYF. The CDR3 coding sequence is TGTGCCAGCAGCCAAGATCGTATTCCCGGAGACATTCAGTACTTC.

This chain joins TRBV6-1 and TRBJ2-3, with no clear D. Germline loops: CDR1 MNHNS, CDR2 SASEGT. Trimming took 2 bases from V and 2 from J, leaving 17 bases between them. The CDR3 loop spans 17 amino acids. For the CDR3, the DNA is TGTGCCAGCAGTGAATTCGAGAAGGGCAGCCTCACAGATACGCAGTATTTT. It yields the protein CASSEFEKGSLTDTQYF.

The rearrangement uses TRBV5-5 and TRBJ2-7; tentatively, D is TRBD1 or TRBD2 (5 bases each). This CDR3 is 16 amino acids long. From germline, CDR1 is SGHKS and CDR2 YYEKEE (reference sequence). Trimming shortened V by 1 base and J by 3 bases, and 17 bases separated the two germline ends. The CDR3: CASSLRGWDVRYEQYF. DNA of the CDR3: TGTGCCAGCAGCTTGAGAGGGTGGGACGTCCGCTACGAGCAGTACTTC. The full variable domain, rest sourced from reference TRBV5-5 and TRBJ2-7, is DAGVTQSPTHLIKTRGQQVTLRCSPISGHKSVSWYQQVLGQGPQFIFQYYEKEERGRGNFPDRFSARQFPNYSSELNVNALLLGDSALYLCASSLRGWDVRYEQYFGPGTRLTVT.

This rearrangement joins TRBV6-2 or TRBV6-3 to TRBJ2-3; 7 bases map to TRBD1. The CDR3 runs 13 residues. The V gene's germline CDR1 is MNHEY and CDR2 SVGEGT. V shed 5 bases, J shed 3 bases, and the junction held 2 bases outside the gene matches. CDR3 nucleotides: TGTGCCAGCAGTGGACAGGAAACAGATACGCAGTATTTT. It encodes CASSGQETDTQYF.

This chain joins TRBV10-3 and TRBJ2-7; 11 bases line up with TRBD1. J lost 5 bases, V lost 6 bases, and 9 bases had no gene match. The CDR3 is 15 amino acids. CDR1 and CDR2 from the germline V gene are ENHRY and SYGVKD. The CDR3 DNA reads as TGTGCCATCAGAAGGACAGGGGGCGAAAGTCACGAGCAGTACTTC. The encoded protein is CAIRRTGGESHEQYF.

This rearrangement joins TRBV30 to TRBJ2-1; tentative D call: TRBD1 (5 bases). The CDR3 sequence is 16 residues long. CDR1 is GTSNPN and CDR2 is SVGIG in the germline V gene (reference sequence). Trimming removed 4 bases at V and 0 bases at J, with 16 bases between. The CDR3 loop reads CAWIRRGSSSYNEQFF. Here the CDR3 DNA reads TGTGCCTGGATCCGAAGGGGCAGCAGCTCCTACAATGAGCAGTTCTTC.

The rearrangement uses TRBV18 and TRBJ1-3, with D possibly matching TRBD1 (6 bases). This CDR3 spans 13 amino acids. Germline values: CDR1 KGHSH, CDR2 LQKENI. With 6 bases removed from V and 5 bases from J, the gap between germline ends came to 11 bases. CDR3 sequence reads: CASSPGQRNTIYF. CDR3 DNA sequence: TGTGCCAGCTCTCCTGGACAGCGAAACACCATATATTTT.

The chain joins TRBV6-5 to TRBJ2-3; maybe TRBD2 (6 bases). The CDR3 extends over 15 amino acids. V lost 4 bases and J 0 bases, leaving 11 bases between the germline ends. The germline V gene has CDR1 MNHEY and CDR2 SVGAGI. The CDR3 region is CASSSRGASTDTQYF. The DNA of the CDR3 is TGTGCCAGCAGTTCTCGCGGGGCCAGCACAGATACGCAGTATTTT.

This chain connects TRBV6-6 to TRBJ2-3, with D maybe TRBD2 (6 bases). The CDR3 loop spans 15 amino acids. Per germline, CDR1 MNHNY and CDR2 SVGAGI (reference sequence). Trimming removed 4 bases from V and 6 bases from J, with 17 bases in between. The CDR3 spells CASSLAGPGGDTQYF. CDR3 coding DNA: TGTGCCAGCAGTTTGGCGGGACCAGGCGGCGATACGCAGTATTTT.

The CDR3 DNA is TGTGCCAGCAGCACGACAGGGGACACCATGTTGGACGAGCAGTACTTC. This encodes CASSTTGDTMLDEQYF. The gene calls are TRBV7-8 and TRBJ2-7; 8 bases fit TRBD1. V trimming: 5 bases; J trimming: 5 bases; junction bases outside the gene matches: 14. Per germline, CDR1 SGHVS and CDR2 FQNEAQ. The CDR3 totals 16 residues. Combining the CDR3 with reference TRBV7-8 and TRBJ2-7 gives the whole variable domain GAGVSQSPRYKVAKRGQDVALRCDPISGHVSLFWYQQALGQGPEFLTYFQNEAQLDKSGLPSDRFFAERPEGSVSTLKIQRTQQEDSAVYLCASSTTGDTMLDEQYFGPGTRLTVT.

CDR3 nucleotides: TGCGCCAGCAGCTTGGGAGAGTTAACTAATGAAAAACTGTTTTTT. This translates into CASSLGELTNEKLFF. The chain combines TRBV5-1 with TRBJ1-4; D gene unclear. V dropped 0 bases and J dropped 1 base, with 7 bases sitting between them. This CDR3 spans 15 amino acids. The V gene's germline CDR1 is SGHRS and CDR2 YFSETQ.

The chain uses TRBV9 and TRBJ2-2; possibly TRBD2 for D (5 bases). The CDR3 runs to 13 residues. CDR1 and CDR2 (germline): SGDLS, YYNGEE. Trimming left V 4 bases short and J 7 bases short, with 11 bases between. CDR3 region: CASSLPSYGELFF. The DNA of the CDR3 is TGTGCCAGCAGCCTCCCTAGCTACGGGGAGCTGTTTTTT.